This paragraph reports one T cell receptor beta chain. Antigen: not known. TCRdb keeps only in-frame clones here, not all; method: immunoSEQ multiplex PCR. The sample yields approximately 17,000 clones, around three quarters seen once. CD4+ T cells from unexposed donors were obtained before the COVID-19 pandemic (2011-2018). After about 11 days of culture, CD4+ T cells were isolated. The source of the sample is a study of CD4 T cells in relation to SARS-CoV-2 and coronaviruses. Overall study: ViraFEST: roughly 10-day antigen culture of PBMCs, then TCR beta CDR3 sequencing. The HLA restriction of the shared crossreactive spike epitopes was mapped.

Germline V gives CDR1 SGHTA, CDR2 FQGNSA. The CDR3 contains 14 residues. The junction had 4 bases not matched to a gene; V was cut back by 1 base and J by 8 bases. Sequences were obtained from CD4+ T cells from PBMCs, cultured in vitro. V usage is TRBV7-2 and J usage is TRBJ2-1, with TRBD1 identical over 8 bases. The sequence was obtained from a human donor in good health. The CDR3: CASSLEQGADEQFF. The DNA of the CDR3 is TGTGCCAGCAGCTTAGAGCAGGGGGCTGATGAGCAGTTCTTC.